The T cell receptor (beta chain) under discussion was sequenced for a study of tumor T cells in aggressive B-cell lymphoma. The ends lost 0 bases at V and 3 bases at J; junction bases unmatched: 6. Germline CDR1 is SGHRS and CDR2 is YFSETQ. CDR3 size: 16 residues. Libraries were prepared by immunoSEQ multiplex PCR; TCRdb keeps only in-frame clonotypes and omits some of them. The sample lists 2,000 to 2,500 clones, roughly 89% occurring once. This chain links TRBV5-1 with TRBJ2-4; the match to TRBD2 covers 7 bases. Sequencing was carried out using tumor tissue. The origin of this receptor is an adult with diffuse large B cell lymphoma. The CDR3 reads CASSLASTGGKNIQYF. The CDR3 coding sequence is TGCGCCAGCAGCTTGGCCAGTACGGGGGGCAAAAACATTCAGTACTTC.